The 15 T cell receptor beta chains presented below share a single source sample, sequenced in a study of radiation and T cells in renal cell carcinoma. Time point denoted: blood 4 weeks post-SBRT, at nephrectomy. Noted treatment: 15 Gy SBRT to primary tumor, nephrectomy 4 weeks later. The method was immunoSEQ multiplex PCR; TCRdb's version includes in-frame clones alone and lacks a portion of them. The data hold 75,000 to 95,000 clones, with approximately 86% observed a single time. Source: blood, taken from a patient whose treatment included radiotherapy and nephrectomy. All receptors come from a man aged 50-60 years with renal cell carcinoma.

The chain combines TRBV2 with TRBJ2-7; perhaps TRBD2 as D (5 bases). CDR3 length: 14 residues. Germline V gene data show CDR1 as SNHLY and CDR2 as FYNNEI. Trimming pared 4 bases from V and 4 bases from J, leaving 14 bases between. CDR3 sequence reads: CASSGRPGDYEQYF. In nucleotides, the CDR3 is TGTGCCAGCAGTGGGAGGCCAGGAGATTACGAGCAGTACTTC. Full variable domain (outside the CDR3, taken from reference TRBV2 and TRBJ2-7): EPEVTQTPSHQVTQMGQEVILRCVPISNHLYFYWYRQILGQKVEFLVSFYNNEISEKSEIFDDQFSVERPDGSNFTLKIRSTKLEDSAMYFCASSGRPGDYEQYFGPGTRLTVT.

This clone was counted ten times or more. This specimen includes other DNA sequences encoding the same CDR3. The chain uses TRBV10-3 and TRBJ2-7; 12 positions agree with TRBD1. The trim removed 5 bases at V and 4 bases at J, leaving 6 bases unmatched. The germline gives CDR1 ENHRY, CDR2 SYGVKD. The CDR3 loop spans 15 amino acids. CDR3 in amino acids: CAISWGTGGRYEQYF. The CDR3 DNA follows: TGTGCCATCAGTTGGGGGACAGGGGGCCGTTACGAGCAGTACTTC.

This clone was seen a single time. V gene TRBV28 combines with J gene TRBJ1-2; D is uncertain. CDR1 is MDHEN, CDR2 SYDVKM, per germline. The ends were cut back, 6 bases at V and 8 bases at J, with 10 bases in the middle. The CDR3 spans 11 residues. The CDR3 spells CASSLAGGYTF. CDR3 coding DNA: TGTGCCAGCAGCCTGGCTGGGGGCTACACCTTC.

The genes are TRBV5-8 and TRBJ2-1; 11 bases map to TRBD2. Germline V gene sequence: CDR1 SGHTS, CDR2 YDEGEE. The CDR3 runs 16 residues. Trimming took 4 bases from V and 1 from J; bases not matched to a gene: 4. The CDR3 DNA reads as TGTGCCAGCAGCCCGAGACTAGCGGGGTCCTACAATGAGCAGTTCTTC. Protein sequence: CASSPRLAGSYNEQFF. The full variable domain, its missing parts supplied by reference TRBV5-8 and TRBJ2-1, is EAGVTQSPTHLIKTRGQQATLRCSPISGHTSVYWYQQALGLGLQFLLWYDEGEERNRGNFPPRFSGRQFPNYSSELNVNALELEDSALYLCASSPRLAGSYNEQFFGPGTRLTVL.

V usage is TRBV27 and J usage is TRBJ1-1; TRBD1 matches 7 bases. The V gene's germline CDR1 is MNHEY and CDR2 SMNVEV (reference sequence). V trimming: 5 bases; J trimming: 5 bases; junction bases outside the gene matches: 5. The CDR3 consists of 13 residues. The CDR3 region has the DNA TGTGCCAGCAGTCCACAGGGGAGGACTGAAGCTTTCTTT. Translation gives CASSPQGRTEAFF.

The table lists this clone with many counts. The V and J genes are TRBV6-1 and TRBJ2-7; D tentatively reads TRBD1 or TRBD2 (5 bases each). CDR3 length: 16 residues. Deletions cut 2 bases from V and 0 bases from J, with 14 bases between. Germline V gene sequence: CDR1 MNHNS, CDR2 SASEGT. The CDR3 spells CASSEIWGSSSYEQYF. CDR3 sequence (DNA): TGTGCCAGCAGTGAAATATGGGGGAGTAGCTCCTACGAGCAGTACTTC.

The rearrangement joins TRBV4-2 to TRBJ1-2; D not certain. Germline V gives CDR1 LGHNA, CDR2 YNFKEQ. Trimming took 6 bases from V and 4 from J, leaving 9 bases between them. This CDR3 is 12 amino acids long. The CDR3 DNA follows: TGTGCCAGCAGTATCAGCGGCTATGGCTACACCTTC. This codes for CASSISGYGYTF.

The genes are TRBV10-3 and TRBJ2-3; the D is unclear. The CDR3 has 14 residues. Germline V CDR1 and CDR2: ENHRY, SYGVKD. Trimming pared 5 bases from V and 0 bases from J, leaving 9 bases between. The CDR3 loop is CAISPSTSTDTQYF. The CDR3 bases are TGTGCCATCAGTCCCTCAACTAGCACAGATACGCAGTATTTT.

The chain joins TRBV5-4 to TRBJ2-2, with D possibly being TRBD1 (5 bases). This CDR3 comprises 15 residues. V dropped 4 bases and J dropped 6 bases, with 16 bases sitting between them. Germline V gene sequence: CDR1 SGHNT, CDR2 YYREEE (reference sequence). The CDR3 is CASSDTGAGPGELFF. CDR3 bases: TGTGCCAGCAGCGATACAGGCGCCGGCCCCGGGGAGCTGTTTTTT.

With regard to this clone: One end of the junction varies from germline; a read error may be responsible. V gene TRBV7-7 combines with J gene TRBJ2-2, with TRBD1 identical over 9 bases. Germline V lookup: CDR1 SSHAT, CDR2 FNYEAQ (reference sequence). The CDR3 covers 14 residues. Written as DNA, the CDR3 is TGTGCTAGCAGCAAAGACAGGGGGTCCGGGGAGCTGTTTTTT. Translated, it gives CASSKDRGSGELFF. Full variable domain (remainder filled in from reference TRBV7-7 and TRBJ2-2): GAGVSQSPRYKVTKRGQDVTLRCDPISSHATLYWYQQALGQGPEFLTYFNYEAQPDKSGLPSDRFSAERPEGSISTLTIQRTEQRDSAMYRCASSKDRGSGELFFGEGSRLTVL.

The CDR3, as DNA: TGTGCCAGCAGCCCCGACCCCTTGGGAGACCTGAACACTGAAGCTTTCTTT. Protein sequence: CASSPDPLGDLNTEAFF. J is TRBJ1-1 and V is TRBV7-3; D gene uncertain. The CDR3 totals 17 residues. Trimming removed 5 bases at V and 0 bases at J, with 19 bases between. From germline, CDR1 is SGHTA and CDR2 FQGTGA.

The V call is TRBV6-5, the J call TRBJ1-1, with 8 bases identical to TRBD1. V lost 4 bases and J lost 10; bases outside the gene matches: 11. Germline V gives CDR1 MNHEY, CDR2 SVGAGI. The CDR3 totals 14 residues. The chain's CDR3 is CASSFDRGRGGAFF. Written as DNA, the CDR3 is TGTGCCAGCAGTTTCGACAGGGGCAGGGGTGGAGCTTTCTTT.

The rearrangement uses TRBV7-2 and TRBJ1-1; D uncertain. Germline CDR1 reads SGHTA; CDR2 reads FQGNSA. Trimming took 5 bases from V and 1 from J, leaving 11 bases between them. The length of the CDR3 is 14 residues. The CDR3 protein is CASSPYKSNTEAFF. In DNA, the CDR3 is TGTGCCAGCAGCCCCTACAAGTCGAACACTGAAGCTTTCTTT.

The genes are TRBV5-1 and TRBJ2-1; TRBD1 matches at 8 bases. This CDR3 is built from 14 residues. CDR1 is SGHRS, CDR2 YFSETQ, per germline. The junction had 2 bases not matched to a gene; V was cut back by 4 bases and J by 2 bases. CDR3 nucleotide sequence: TGCGCCAGCAGCATGGGACAGGCCTACAATGAGCAGTTCTTC. Translation: CASSMGQAYNEQFF. Together with reference TRBV5-1 and TRBJ2-1, the CDR3 gives the full variable domain: KAGVTQTPRYLIKTRGQQVTLSCSPISGHRSVSWYQQTPGQGLQFLFEYFSETQRNKGNFPGRFSGRQFSNSRSEMNVSTLELGDSALYLCASSMGQAYNEQFFGPGTRLTVL.

CDR3 bases: TGCGCCAGCAAAACCGATCACAATCAAGAGACCCAGTACTTC. It specifies CASKTDHNQETQYF. The chain joins TRBV5-1 to TRBJ2-5; D remains ambiguous. Trimming pared 6 bases from V and 2 bases from J, leaving 14 bases between. The CDR3 has 14 residues. Germline-derived CDR1 and CDR2 are SGHRS and YFSETQ.